This record covers a single TCR beta chain. The V end was cut by 5 bases, the J end by 3 bases, with 10 bases between. The CDR3 totals 14 residues. Per germline, CDR1 MGHDK and CDR2 SYGVNS. These data come from a study of blood T cell repertoires in COVID-19. About the study: The origin of the acute and convalescent COVID-19 samples was the United States, Italy and Spain.

The data were produced by immunoSEQ multiplex PCR, yet TCRdb's version contains in-frame clones alone and is incomplete. The table records roughly 380,000 clones, approximately 81% of them present only once. The receptor's source is a young woman with acute or convalescent COVID-19. The chain is built from TRBV25-1 and TRBJ2-2; perhaps TRBD2 as D (5 bases). The sequenced sample consisted of peripheral blood. The CDR3 sequence: CASSRPGDTGELFF. Here the CDR3 DNA reads TGTGCCAGCAGTCGTCCCGGGGACACCGGGGAGCTGTTTTTT.